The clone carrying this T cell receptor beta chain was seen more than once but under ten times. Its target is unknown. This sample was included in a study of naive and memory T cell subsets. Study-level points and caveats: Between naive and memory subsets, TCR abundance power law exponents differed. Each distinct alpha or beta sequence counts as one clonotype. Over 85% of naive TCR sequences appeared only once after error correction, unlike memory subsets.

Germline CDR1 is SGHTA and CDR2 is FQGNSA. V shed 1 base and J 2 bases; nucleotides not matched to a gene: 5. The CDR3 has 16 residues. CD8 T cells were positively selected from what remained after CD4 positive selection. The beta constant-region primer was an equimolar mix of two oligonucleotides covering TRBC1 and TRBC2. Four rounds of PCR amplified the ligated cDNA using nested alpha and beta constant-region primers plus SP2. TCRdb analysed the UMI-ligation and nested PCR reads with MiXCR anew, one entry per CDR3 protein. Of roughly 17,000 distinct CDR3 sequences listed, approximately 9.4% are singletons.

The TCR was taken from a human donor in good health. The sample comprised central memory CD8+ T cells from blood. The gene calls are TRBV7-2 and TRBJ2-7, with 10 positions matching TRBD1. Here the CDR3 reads CASSLDRDRGPYEQYF. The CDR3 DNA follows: TGTGCCAGCAGCTTAGACCGGGACAGGGGTCCCTACGAGCAGTACTTC.